This T cell receptor (beta chain) was captured in a study of T cell responses to AZD1222 COVID-19 vaccine. Germline CDR1 and CDR2: SGHDN and FVKESK. This CDR3 has 13 residues. Trimming stripped 4 bases from V and 3 bases from J, with 8 bases between. Second-dose intervals near 4 or 12 weeks were combined. Sequenced by immunoSEQ multiplex PCR; TCRdb stores in-frame clones only, minus some. Of 70,000 to 95,000 clones listed, roughly 90% are singletons. This clone was detected a few times. As yet, its antigen is unknown. Study-level results: White British ancestry dominated among donors, who included more females, and clonal diversity was possibly underestimated.

The receptor's source is an adult who received the AZD1222 COVID-19 vaccine. Specimen: peripheral blood, collected 28 days after the second AZD1222 dose. The gene calls are TRBV14 and TRBJ2-3; D remains ambiguous. CDR3 loop: CASSRRRTDTQYF. CDR3 nucleotide sequence: TGTGCCAGCAGCCGACGACGGACAGATACGCAGTATTTT. The entire variable domain, with the rest obtained from reference TRBV14 and TRBJ2-3, is as follows: EAGVTQFPSHSVIEKGQTVTLRCDPISGHDNLYWYRRVMGKEIKFLLHFVKESKQDESGMPNNRFLAERTGGTYSTLKVQPAELEDSGVYFCASSRRRTDTQYFGPGTRLTVL.